These 3 T cell receptor beta chains were sequenced from one sample in a study of Graves' ophthalmopathy and Graves' hyperthyroidism. Amplification of TCR beta CDR3 regions used RNA transcripts. HTBI primers were used in a first-round RT-PCR, which preceded a second-round multiplex PCR. TCRdb reprocessed the multiplex PCR reads via MiXCR and lists one record per CDR3 protein. This repertoire shows about 500,000 distinct CDR3 sequences, under 45% found once; its top ten account for roughly 4.5%. Source material: peripheral blood or thyroid tissue (not recorded which). The receptor set was obtained from an adult man with Graves' hyperthyroidism.

For this clonotype: Sequence at one end of the junction differs from germline and may be a read error. This chain uses TRBV7-9 with TRBJ2-6, with a tentative D call TRBD2 (7 bases). The CDR3 is 14 amino acids. The germline gives CDR1 SEHNR, CDR2 FQNEAQ (reference sequence). In DNA form, the CDR3 reads TGTGCCAGCAGCTTAGCAGGGGGGCGGGGGACTGAAGCTTTC. This sequence encodes CASSLAGGRGTEAF.

The V and J genes are TRBV30 and TRBJ1-1; D not resolved. CDR3 size: 11 residues. CDR1 and CDR2 (germline): GTSNPN, SVGIG (reference sequence). With 4 bases removed from V and 10 bases from J, the gap between germline ends came to 13 bases. This CDR3 is CAWNGVNGAFF. The CDR3 nucleotides read TGTGCCTGGAACGGGGTTAACGGAGCTTTCTTT.

The rearrangement uses TRBV2 and TRBJ1-2; perhaps TRBD1 as D (5 bases). Trimming shortened V by 2 bases and J by 2 bases, and 15 bases separated the two germline ends. CDR1 SNHLY and CDR2 FYNNEI come from the germline V gene. CDR3 size: 16 residues. CDR3 coding DNA: TGTGCCAGCAGTGAACTTAACCGGGCAGGGAACTATGGCTACACCTTC. Translated: CASSELNRAGNYGYTF.